Below, 17 T cell receptor beta chains from the same sample are listed, as sequenced in a study of T cell responses to AZD1222 COVID-19 vaccine. Produced via immunoSEQ multiplex PCR; TCRdb's table is partial and in-frame only. There are about 120,000 clones in the sample; roughly 91% occur only once, and approximately 28% lies in the top ten. The starting material was peripheral blood, obtained on day 0 of AZD1222 vaccination. Receptors were obtained from an adult in good health.

This clone was detected once. The chain employs TRBV6-5 and TRBJ1-5; unclear D gene. The CDR3 runs 14 residues. Per germline, CDR1 MNHEY and CDR2 SVGAGI. Deletions cut 7 bases from V and 3 bases from J, with 13 bases between. The CDR3 spells CASTLGNINQPQHF. The CDR3 DNA follows: TGTGCCAGCACCCTCGGGAACATCAATCAGCCCCAGCATTTT.

This CDR3 is CASSYTFRGRKNIQYF. The CDR3 DNA is TGTGCCAGCAGCTACACCTTCAGGGGGCGAAAAAACATTCAGTACTTC. This chain links TRBV7-2 with TRBJ2-4; 8 nucleotides agree with TRBD1. CDR1 is SGHTA, CDR2 FQGNSA, per germline. This CDR3 has 16 residues. J lost 4 bases, V lost 4 bases, and 9 bases had no gene match.

The V and J genes are TRBV29-1 and TRBJ2-1; D gene ambiguous. The CDR3 extends over 8 amino acids. CDR1 and CDR2 (germline): SQVTM, ANQGSEA. Trimming shortened V by 7 bases and J by 7 bases, and 2 bases separated the two germline ends. The chain's CDR3 is CSANEQFF. CDR3 nucleotides: TGCAGCGCTAATGAGCAGTTCTTC.

V usage is TRBV6-5 and J usage is TRBJ1-5; D call uncertain. V lost 7 bases to trimming and J lost 6 bases, with 13 bases between them. The germline CDR1 and CDR2 sequences are MNHEY and SVGAGI. This CDR3 is 13 amino acids long. DNA of the CDR3: TGTGCCAGCACTCACGGGGAGGGTCAGCCCCAGCATTTT. It encodes CASTHGEGQPQHF.

This chain links TRBV19 with TRBJ1-5; possible D gene TRBD1, 5 bases. Germline CDR1 and CDR2: LNHDA and SQIVND (reference sequence). The CDR3 sequence is 12 residues long. Trimming left V 3 bases short and J 6 bases short, with 6 bases between. The CDR3 sequence: CASSMGGQPQHF. CDR3 coding DNA: TGTGCCAGTAGTATGGGGGGTCAGCCCCAGCATTTT.

This chain connects TRBV27 to TRBJ1-5; no firm D call. Germline CDR1 is MNHEY and CDR2 is SMNVEV (reference sequence). V was clipped by 5 bases and J by 2 bases, with 19 bases between them. The CDR3 spans 17 residues. In DNA form, the CDR3 reads TGTGCCAGCAGTCTGGGAAGTGGCTCGATCGGCAATCAGCCCCAGCATTTT. This codes for CASSLGSGSIGNQPQHF.

The V call is TRBV18, the J call TRBJ1-4; no clear D. This CDR3 is built from 15 residues. Germline V gene data show CDR1 as KGHSH and CDR2 as LQKENI. V lost 3 bases, J lost 2 bases, and 10 bases lay in between. The CDR3 bases are TGTGCCAGCTCACCCCTCCTAATGACTAATGAAAAACTGTTTTTT. Protein: CASSPLLMTNEKLFF.

CDR3 loop: CASSEEGRGAEAFF. DNA of the CDR3: TGCGCCAGCAGTGAGGAGGGAAGAGGCGCTGAAGCTTTCTTT. The chain employs TRBV10-2 and TRBJ1-1; no firm D call. Trimming pared 2 bases from V and 6 bases from J, leaving 13 bases between. CDR1 is WSHSY and CDR2 is SAAADI in the germline V gene. The CDR3 has 14 amino acids.

This clone was picked up one time. The chain recombines TRBV5-1 with TRBJ1-4; no clear D. The CDR3 totals 12 residues. Trimming left V 4 bases short and J 8 bases short, with 9 bases between. Per germline, CDR1 SGHRS and CDR2 YFSETQ. The CDR3 bases are TGCGCCAGCAGCGGCAGAGAGGAAAAACTGTTTTTT. It codes for CASSGREEKLFF.

V and J are TRBV9 and TRBJ1-6, with D maybe TRBD1 (5 bases). The germline CDR1 and CDR2 sequences are SGDLS and YYNGEE. The CDR3 sequence is 15 residues long. V was pared by 2 bases and J by 6 bases, with 12 bases between. The CDR3 DNA follows: TGTGCCAGCAGCGTCGGGGGGTTCCGTAATTCACCCCTCCACTTT. It specifies CASSVGGFRNSPLHF.

V is TRBV7-3 and J is TRBJ2-3; 7 bases line up with TRBD2. V lost 5 bases and J lost 9; bases outside the gene matches: 8. The CDR3 consists of 13 residues. CDR1 is SGHTA, CDR2 FQGTGA, per germline. CDR3 bases: TGTGCCAGCAGCCTCCAGCGGGAATGGACGCAGTATTTT. It encodes CASSLQREWTQYF.

The chain uses TRBV5-1 and TRBJ2-2, with D perhaps TRBD2 (5 bases). Per germline, CDR1 SGHRS and CDR2 YFSETQ. V lost 0 bases to trimming and J lost 4 bases, with 19 bases between them. This CDR3 is 18 amino acids long. This CDR3 reads CASSLGLVASRVTGELFF. CDR3 sequence (DNA): TGCGCCAGCAGCTTGGGTCTAGTAGCGAGCCGTGTCACCGGGGAGCTGTTTTTT. Drawing the rest from reference TRBV5-1 and TRBJ2-2, the complete variable domain is KAGVTQTPRYLIKTRGQQVTLSCSPISGHRSVSWYQQTPGQGLQFLFEYFSETQRNKGNFPGRFSGRQFSNSRSEMNVSTLELGDSALYLCASSLGLVASRVTGELFFGEGSRLTVL.

The rearrangement uses TRBV7-9 and TRBJ2-3, with 7 bases aligning to TRBD1. Trimming at V came to 5 bases and at J to 3 bases, leaving 14 bases not matched to a gene. The CDR3 is made up of 17 amino acids. Germline CDR1 is SEHNR and CDR2 is FQNEAQ (reference sequence). The CDR3 is CASSPPGGQVITDTQYF. Here the CDR3 DNA reads TGTGCCAGCAGCCCGCCAGGTGGACAGGTTATAACAGATACGCAGTATTTT.

V and J are TRBV6-1 and TRBJ1-2; tentative D call: TRBD1 (5 bases). V lost 0 bases to trimming and J lost 4 bases, with 12 bases between them. The CDR3 contains 15 residues. Per the germline V gene, CDR1 is MNHNS and CDR2 is SASEGT. The CDR3 sequence is CASSEAQGSGYGYTF. The CDR3 DNA reads as TGTGCCAGCAGTGAAGCGCAGGGCAGTGGCTATGGCTACACCTTC.

This sequence joins TRBV6-5 and TRBJ1-1; D unclear. V was pared by 2 bases and J by 4 bases, with 14 bases between. CDR1 and CDR2 (germline): MNHEY, SVGAGI. The CDR3 runs to 15 residues. The chain's CDR3 is CASSYQGIPGTEAFF. DNA for the CDR3: TGTGCCAGCAGTTACCAAGGGATACCGGGCACTGAAGCTTTCTTT.

This rearrangement joins TRBV7-9 to TRBJ2-1, with D perhaps TRBD1 or TRBD2 (5 bases each). Germline loops: CDR1 SEHNR, CDR2 FQNEAQ (reference sequence). The V gene lost 5 bases and the J gene lost 9 bases, with 17 bases spanning the gap. This CDR3 is 14 amino acids long. The CDR3: CASSQRGAVGEQFF. The CDR3 nucleotides read TGTGCCAGCAGCCAAAGAGGGGCCGTTGGTGAGCAGTTCTTC.

The rearrangement uses TRBV7-9 and TRBJ2-2; perhaps TRBD2 as D (6 bases). V lost 2 bases and J 4 bases, leaving 14 bases between the germline ends. CDR3 size: 16 residues. Germline CDR1 is SEHNR and CDR2 is FQNEAQ (reference sequence). The DNA for the CDR3 is TGTGCCAGCAGCTTAAGGGCGCCGCGGGGCACCGGGGAGCTGTTTTTT. Protein: CASSLRAPRGTGELFF.